The sequence of this TCR beta chain was determined in a study of blood T cells in healthy people across ages. Germline V CDR1 and CDR2: SGHRS, YFSETQ. The CDR3 consists of 15 residues. Between the trimmed V and J ends, which lost 0 bases and 5 bases, there was a span of 14 bases. Findings of the study overall: Investigators treated diversity estimates from one million T cells as underestimates.

A second about 7 to 11 cycle PCR used barcoded and J-beta primers. Using its own MiXCR run on the 5' RACE reads, TCRdb lists one record per CDR3 protein. The sample lists fewer than 950,000 distinct CDR3 sequences; under 40% were seen once. Isolation per sample recovered at least 6.5 million PBMCs. Total RNA, at least 6 micrograms per sample, was extracted from PBMCs. This clonotype was detected a few times. Its cognate antigen is unknown. The sample taken for sequencing was blood. The genes are TRBV5-1 and TRBJ2-5; weak D call: TRBD1 (5 bases). The TCR comes from a young man in good health. CDR3 nucleotides: TGCGCCAGCAGCTTGGCCGGACAAGGCGACGAGACCCAGTACTTC. Amino acids: CASSLAGQGDETQYF.